One sample yielded the 14 T cell receptor beta chains listed below, sequenced in a study of spatial heterogeneity in lung cancer. Time point of the sample: blood at routine non-recurrence follow-up after resection. The authors sequenced whole RNA from tumor, nontumor lung or frozen PBMC without sorting. TCRdb used MiXCR to reprocess the 5' RACE reads, holding one entry per CDR3 protein. The top ten clones hold 15% to 20% of a sample with around 120,000 distinct CDR3 sequences, more than 9% of them seen once. Specimen: PBMCs, collected at follow-up. These receptors all stem from a male donor with early-stage non-small cell lung cancer.

In its sample, this clonotype was seen a few times. This chain links TRBV19 with TRBJ1-2; D is unclear. This CDR3 has 13 residues. The V end was cut by 7 bases, the J end by 4 bases, with 13 bases between. From germline, CDR1 is LNHDA and CDR2 SQIVND (reference sequence). The CDR3 DNA sequence: TGTGCCAGTAATGACGTCCCGACCTATGGCTACACCTTC. Protein sequence: CASNDVPTYGYTF.

This clonotype has a count of ten or more. This sequence joins TRBV10-3 and TRBJ2-1; 8 bases are shared with TRBD1. The germline gives CDR1 ENHRY, CDR2 SYGVKD. The CDR3 runs 15 residues. Trimming removed 10 bases from V and 6 bases from J; junction bases left unmatched: 14. For the CDR3, the DNA is TGTGCCACCAAGCACCCGCAGGGGGCGGGCAATGAGCAGTTCTTC. It codes for CATKHPQGAGNEQFF.

This rearrangement joins TRBV20-1 to TRBJ2-7; no reliable D call. This CDR3 contains 13 residues. Germline V gene data show CDR1 as DFQATT and CDR2 as SNEGSKA (reference sequence). Trimming cost V 0 bases and J 7 bases, with 13 bases left between them. Here the CDR3 reads CSARDIQLWEQYF. DNA of the CDR3: TGCAGTGCTAGAGATATCCAGCTATGGGAGCAGTACTTC.

This clonotype has a handful of counts. This chain joins TRBV30 and TRBJ2-1, with TRBD1 matching over 7 bases. The CDR3 has 11 amino acids. Trimming cost V 5 bases and J 15 bases; bases outside gene matches: 10. The germline V gene has CDR1 GTSNPN and CDR2 SVGIG (reference sequence). CDR3: CAWEYRGGRFF. As DNA, the CDR3 is TGTGCCTGGGAATACAGGGGCGGCCGGTTCTTC. Complete variable domain (other parts from reference TRBV30 and TRBJ2-1): SQTIHQWPATLVQPVGSPLSLECTVEGTSNPNLYWYRQAAGRGLQLLFYSVGIGQISSEVPQNLSASRPQDRQFILSSKKLLLSDSGFYLCAWEYRGGRFFGPGTRLTVL.

This clonotype was seen at least ten times. The genes are TRBV20-1 and TRBJ1-5, with D possibly TRBD1 on 6 matching bases. Germline V lookup: CDR1 DFQATT, CDR2 SNEGSKA (reference sequence). V was clipped by 4 bases and J by 5 bases, with 9 bases between them. The CDR3 has 12 residues. The CDR3 sequence: CSANRDDQPQHF. The CDR3 nucleotides read TGCAGTGCTAACAGGGATGATCAGCCCCAGCATTTT.

At least ten counts were recorded for this clonotype. V usage is TRBV27 and J usage is TRBJ1-1; the D is unclear. Germline CDR1 MNHEY, CDR2 SMNVEV (reference sequence). The CDR3 loop spans 13 amino acids. Trimming shortened V by 3 bases and J by 4 bases, and 9 bases separated the two germline ends. CDR3 sequence: CASSFRSGTEAFF. The CDR3 DNA reads as TGTGCCAGCAGTTTCAGAAGTGGCACTGAAGCTTTCTTT.

This clonotype was picked up a small number of times. The chain joins TRBV12-3 or TRBV12-4 to TRBJ2-3; a possible D gene is TRBD2 (6 bases). V was trimmed by 7 bases and J by 4 bases, leaving 15 bases between them. The CDR3 runs to 14 residues. CDR3 sequence (DNA): TGTGCCAGCACCCCGGGGGTTAGGTCAGATACGCAGTATTTT. The encoded protein is CASTPGVRSDTQYF.

This clonotype was picked up many times. The chain has TRBV29-1 and TRBJ1-2, with D possibly TRBD1 on 5 matching bases. V was clipped by 5 bases and J by 6 bases, with 10 bases between them. Germline V gives CDR1 SQVTM, CDR2 ANQGSEA. This CDR3 has 11 amino acids. CDR3 region: CSVWAGDGYTF. CDR3 nucleotide sequence: TGCAGCGTTTGGGCGGGGGATGGCTACACCTTC.

In this sample, this clonotype turned up a few times. The chain joins TRBV28 to TRBJ2-7; D is unresolved. Germline values: CDR1 MDHEN, CDR2 SYDVKM. The CDR3 is 13 residues long. V was shortened by 7 bases and J by 3 bases, with 13 bases between the two germline ends. CDR3 protein: CASKKIKGYEQYF. CDR3 nucleotide sequence: TGTGCCAGCAAAAAAATTAAGGGCTACGAGCAGTACTTC.

The V gene is TRBV9, the J gene TRBJ2-7; maybe TRBD1 (5 bases). Trimming removed 4 bases at V and 5 bases at J, with 13 bases between. The CDR3 extends over 13 amino acids. Germline loops: CDR1 SGDLS, CDR2 YYNGEE. As DNA, the CDR3 is TGTGCCAGCAGCTTCGACAGTGTTAACGAGCAGTACTTC. This sequence encodes CASSFDSVNEQYF.

This clonotype showed up many times. The chain has TRBV4-1 and TRBJ2-3; 7 nucleotides align to TRBD2. V gave up 3 bases and J gave up 2 bases; unmatched junction bases: 5. The CDR3 is made up of 15 amino acids. Germline V lookup: CDR1 MGHRA, CDR2 YSYEKL. The CDR3 loop reads CASSHQLATTDTQYF. The DNA for the CDR3 is TGCGCCAGCAGCCACCAACTAGCGACCACAGATACGCAGTATTTT.

This clonotype was counted only a few times. CDR3 sequence: CASSQTDGRTDTQYF. DNA of the CDR3: TGCGCCAGCAGCCAAACGGACGGCCGTACAGATACGCAGTATTTT. The chain joins TRBV4-1 to TRBJ2-3; D ambiguous. Trimming stripped 2 bases from V and 3 bases from J, with 12 bases between. The CDR3 has 15 amino acids. The germline V gene has CDR1 MGHRA and CDR2 YSYEKL.

The chain links TRBV19 to TRBJ1-5; D not resolved. Trimming removed 8 bases from V and 6 bases from J, with 20 bases in between. Germline lookup yields CDR1 LNHDA and CDR2 SQIVND (reference sequence). The CDR3 sequence is 15 residues long. CDR3 coding DNA: TGTGCCAGTGGCCCACTCCCACCTTCTATTCAGCCCCAGCATTTT. Amino acids: CASGPLPPSIQPQHF. Full variable domain (rest looked up from reference TRBV19 and TRBJ1-5): DGGITQSPKYLFRKEGQNVTLSCEQNLNHDAMYWYRQDPGQGLRLIYYSQIVNDFQKGDIAEGYSVSREKKESFPLTVTSAQKNPTAFYLCASGPLPPSIQPQHFGDGTRLSIL.

This clonotype was detected a few times. This chain connects TRBV12-3 or TRBV12-4 to TRBJ2-7; 8 bases line up with TRBD1. The CDR3 has 15 amino acids. V lost 5 bases to trimming and J lost 3 bases; unmatched junction nucleotides: 9. CDR3 loop: CASSPDRERRYEQYF. The CDR3 DNA is TGTGCCAGCAGTCCGGACAGGGAGAGACGCTACGAGCAGTACTTC.